The entry below gives a single T cell receptor (beta chain) sequence along with its context. Its antigen is still unknown. Profiled with immunoSEQ multiplex PCR; TCRdb holds only in-frame clones, not every one. The repertoire holds 27,000 or so clones, with approximately 94% as singletons. The data derive from a study of T cell clonotyping in hematopoietic cell transplantation. Study-wide points: Few recipient clonotypes overlapped donors; over 97% were de novo at given depth. After transplant, recipient diversity fell while pathologically expanded clonotypes grew through day 180. CD4 and CD8 repertoire contributions could not be separated without sorting. Graft donor and pretransplant recipient Inverse Simpson Index values predicted broader posttransplant TCR diversity.

Sequencing was done on a sample of peripheral blood mononuclear cells. The origin of this receptor is a man aged 50-59 years in good health. Some clones in this sample may be carry-over from other donors' samples.

This CDR3 reads CASSRGATFDEQYF. The CDR3, as DNA: TGTGCCAGTAGTAGGGGGGCCACGTTCGACGAGCAGTACTTC. The rearrangement links TRBV19 to TRBJ2-7; D might be TRBD1 or TRBD2, each matching 6 bases. Germline V gene lookup returns CDR1 LNHDA and CDR2 SQIVND (reference sequence). This CDR3 spans 14 amino acids. Trimming removed 4 bases at V and 5 bases at J, with 15 bases between.